This TCR beta chain was recorded in a study of blood T cell repertoires in COVID-19. As originally analysed: Amplifying reference gene primers gave estimates of nucleated cell counts. Data came from immunoSEQ multiplex PCR; TCRdb stores just in-frame clones and leaves some out. From that table come the V and J calls and clone size; the DNA was used to work out D and trimming. The data hold 270,000 or so clones, with under 95% observed a single time. This CDR3 contains 12 residues. Deletions cut 3 bases from V and 4 bases from J, with 6 bases between. Germline V CDR1 and CDR2: MDHEN, SYDVKM. No more than 2 weeks before study entry, exposed participants had met a case of COVID-19.

V gene TRBV28 combines with J gene TRBJ1-2; D is ambiguous. The TCR sequence derives from a man in his forties or fifties who had been exposed to COVID-19. The specimen was PBMCs or T cells enriched from blood (not recorded which). The CDR3 loop is CASSFKAYGYTF. The CDR3 region has the DNA TGTGCCAGCAGTTTTAAAGCCTATGGCTACACCTTC.